The source of this TCR beta chain is a study of Ad26.COV2.S vaccination and SARS-CoV-2 variants. Study overall: Ad26.COV2.S was injected intramuscularly once or twice, 56 days apart.

Profiled with immunoSEQ multiplex PCR; TCRdb holds only in-frame clones, not every one. The sample has under 400,000 clones, around nine tenths seen once; the top ten hold around 3.6%. Treatment denoted: some 20 received Ad26.COV2.S at low or high dose, single or two shots; 5 received placebo; per-sample allocation not given. Sampling occurred on day 63 after the first vaccine or placebo injection. Boston hosted the donor, who was an adult aged 18-55 years. The vaccine antigen was prefusion-stabilized Wuhan SARS-CoV-2 spike. The CDR3 extends over 15 amino acids. CDR1 and CDR2 (germline): SGHTA, FQGTGA. V was pared by 4 bases and J by 0 bases, with 10 bases between.

The origin of this receptor is a person between 18 and 59 years old who received the Ad26.COV2.S COVID-19 vaccine or a placebo. The sample here was peripheral blood, taken in a trial of Ad26.COV2.S vaccine versus placebo. The chain couples TRBV7-3 to TRBJ2-1; a weak D match, TRBD1 (6 bases). As DNA, the CDR3 is TGTGCCAGCAGCTCAGGACAGCTCTCCTACAATGAGCAGTTCTTC. Residues: CASSSGQLSYNEQFF.